A selection of T cell receptor beta chains follows, all from one sample in a study of T cell changes during pregnancy in multiple sclerosis. Assay: immunoSEQ multiplex PCR; the TCRdb copy retains only in-frame clones and omits some. The sample lists about 31,000 clones; 88% were seen once. Sequenced here: CD4+ T cells from peripheral blood mononuclear cells, sampled in the first trimester of pregnancy. The receptors here all came from a female donor in good health, enrolled as a control in a pregnancy study. CDR3s include the opening cysteine and the closing phenylalanine or tryptophan. The D gene is left open where the match is weak. Clone size is given for some rows only: seen once, a few or many times, or a class if the clone is expanded.

CDR3 length: 14
clone size: -
D gene: TRBD2
J gene: TRBJ2-3
V gene: TRBV7-3
CDR3 protein: CASASGGRTDTQYF
CDR3 DNA: TGTGCCAGCGCTAGCGGGGGACGCACAGATACGCAGTATTTT

CDR3 length: 17
clone size: -
D gene: TRBD1
J gene: TRBJ1-1
V gene: TRBV5-1
CDR3 protein: CASSVSPGQMLNTEAFF
CDR3 DNA: TGCGCCAGCAGCGTGTCGCCGGGACAGATGCTGAACACTGAAGCTTTCTTT

CDR3 length: 18
clone size: few
D gene: -
J gene: TRBJ2-1
V gene: TRBV30
CDR3 protein: CAWSNRLLTGRSYNEQFF
CDR3 DNA: TGTGCCTGGAGTAACCGACTTTTGACAGGGAGGTCCTACAATGAGCAGTTCTTC

CDR3 length: 14
clone size: -
D gene: -
J gene: TRBJ1-1
V gene: TRBV7-6
CDR3 protein: CASSPTGMNTEAFF
CDR3 DNA: TGTGCCAGCAGCCCCACAGGGATGAACACTGAAGCTTTCTTT

CDR3 length: 11
clone size: few
D gene: -
J gene: TRBJ1-1
V gene: TRBV5-1
CDR3 protein: CASSLDSEAFF
CDR3 DNA: TGCGCCAGCAGCTTGGACAGTGAAGCTTTCTTT

CDR3 length: 15
clone size: -
D gene: -
J gene: TRBJ1-5
V gene: TRBV11-2
CDR3 protein: CASSSLTGIGQPQHF
CDR3 DNA: TGTGCCAGCAGCTCCCTAACAGGGATCGGGCAGCCCCAGCATTTT

CDR3 length: 14
clone size: -
D gene: -
J gene: TRBJ1-2
V gene: TRBV9
CDR3 protein: CASSKRQSTYGYTF
CDR3 DNA: TGTGCCAGCAGCAAACGACAGTCCACCTATGGCTACACCTTC

CDR3 length: 15
clone size: -
D gene: -
J gene: TRBJ1-1
V gene: TRBV5-6
CDR3 protein: CASSLAGERGTEAFF
CDR3 DNA: TGTGCCAGCAGCTTGGCTGGGGAGCGAGGCACTGAAGCTTTCTTT

CDR3 length: 15
clone size: few
D gene: TRBD1
J gene: TRBJ1-4
V gene: TRBV18
CDR3 protein: CASSKGQGREEKLFF
CDR3 DNA: TGTGCCAGCTCGAAGGGACAGGGACGAGAAGAAAAACTGTTTTTT

CDR3 length: 16
clone size: -
D gene: TRBD2
J gene: TRBJ2-2
V gene: TRBV7-9
CDR3 protein: CASSLRTSGGTGELFF
CDR3 DNA: TGTGCCAGCAGCTTACGGACTAGCGGGGGGACCGGGGAGCTGTTTTTT

CDR3 length: 17
clone size: -
D gene: TRBD1
J gene: TRBJ2-6
V gene: TRBV5-4
CDR3 protein: CASSWGQGPSGANVLTF
CDR3 DNA: TGTGCCAGCAGCTGGGGACAGGGCCCCTCTGGGGCCAACGTCCTGACTTTC

CDR3 length: 15
clone size: -
D gene: TRBD1
J gene: TRBJ1-2
V gene: TRBV7-2
CDR3 protein: CASSLAPDRVYGYTF
CDR3 DNA: TGTGCCAGCAGCTTAGCCCCGGACAGGGTATATGGCTACACCTTC

CDR3 length: 14
clone size: -
D gene: -
J gene: TRBJ1-1
V gene: TRBV18
CDR3 protein: CASSRQAGLTEAFF
CDR3 DNA: TGTGCCAGCTCACGACAAGCAGGGCTAACTGAAGCTTTCTTT

CDR3 length: 16
clone size: few
D gene: -
J gene: TRBJ2-1
V gene: TRBV4-3
CDR3 protein: CASSPLAVSVYNEQFF
CDR3 DNA: TGCGCCAGCAGCCCCCTAGCTGTGTCGGTGTACAATGAGCAGTTCTTC

CDR3 length: 16
clone size: -
D gene: TRBD2
J gene: TRBJ2-2
V gene: TRBV11-3
CDR3 protein: CASSRTSGVNTGELFF
CDR3 DNA: TGTGCCAGCAGCCGAACTAGCGGGGTAAACACCGGGGAGCTGTTTTTT

CDR3 length: 16
clone size: -
D gene: TRBD2
J gene: TRBJ2-1
V gene: TRBV7-2
CDR3 protein: CASSLGWSGGADEQFF
CDR3 DNA: TGTGCCAGCAGCTTAGGGTGGAGCGGGGGGGCCGATGAGCAGTTCTTC

CDR3 length: 19
clone size: -
D gene: -
J gene: TRBJ2-7
V gene: TRBV4-3
CDR3 protein: CASSQEVRNPRQKSYEQYF
CDR3 DNA: TGCGCCAGCAGCCAAGAAGTCAGGAATCCGCGACAGAAATCTTACGAGCAGTACTTC

CDR3 length: 15
clone size: once
D gene: -
J gene: TRBJ2-1
V gene: TRBV9
CDR3 protein: CASSATETSYNEQFF
CDR3 DNA: TGTGCCAGCAGCGCAACAGAGACCTCCTACAATGAGCAGTTCTTC

CDR3 length: 15
clone size: once
D gene: TRBD1
J gene: TRBJ1-5
V gene: TRBV6-5
CDR3 protein: CASSYRGQGSSPQHF
CDR3 DNA: TGTGCCAGCAGTTACCGGGGACAGGGGTCTTCGCCCCAGCATTTT

CDR3 length: 15
clone size: -
D gene: -
J gene: TRBJ2-3
V gene: TRBV6-4
CDR3 protein: CASEKNFILKDTQYF
CDR3 DNA: TGTGCCAGCGAGAAGAACTTCATATTGAAAGATACGCAGTATTTT

CDR3 length: 13
clone size: few
D gene: -
J gene: TRBJ2-1
V gene: TRBV5-8
CDR3 protein: CASRIRGLEEQFF
CDR3 DNA: TGTGCCAGCAGAATAAGGGGCCTCGAGGAGCAGTTCTTC

CDR3 length: 15
clone size: once
D gene: -
J gene: TRBJ2-7
V gene: TRBV6-5
CDR3 protein: CASSYFYLSSYEQYF
CDR3 DNA: TGTGCCAGCAGTTATTTTTATCTTAGCTCCTACGAGCAGTACTTC

CDR3 length: 15
clone size: few
D gene: -
J gene: TRBJ1-2
V gene: TRBV19
CDR3 protein: CASSPRQATNYGYTF
CDR3 DNA: TGTGCCAGTAGTCCTCGACAGGCTACTAACTATGGCTACACCTTC

CDR3 length: 14
clone size: -
D gene: -
J gene: TRBJ2-5
V gene: TRBV7-2
CDR3 protein: CASSFVAEQETQYF
CDR3 DNA: TGTGCCAGCAGCTTCGTGGCAGAACAAGAGACCCAGTACTTC

CDR3 length: 13
clone size: -
D gene: -
J gene: TRBJ1-2
V gene: TRBV6-5
CDR3 protein: CASSWGAQDGYTF
CDR3 DNA: TGTGCCAGCAGCTGGGGAGCGCAGGATGGCTACACCTTC

CDR3 length: 13
clone size: -
D gene: -
J gene: TRBJ2-2
V gene: TRBV25-1
CDR3 protein: CASSRGSTGELFF
CDR3 DNA: TGTGCCAGCAGTCGGGGGAGCACCGGGGAGCTGTTTTTT

CDR3 length: 17
clone size: -
D gene: TRBD2
J gene: TRBJ2-5
V gene: TRBV9
CDR3 protein: CASSVSPTSGASETQYF
CDR3 DNA: TGTGCCAGCAGCGTTTCGCCGACTAGCGGGGCCTCAGAGACCCAGTACTTC

CDR3 length: 13
clone size: -
D gene: -
J gene: TRBJ1-5
V gene: TRBV30
CDR3 protein: CAWSLEESQPQHF
CDR3 DNA: TGTGCCTGGAGTCTGGAGGAATCTCAGCCCCAGCATTTT

CDR3 length: 17
clone size: -
D gene: -
J gene: TRBJ1-4
V gene: TRBV5-1
CDR3 protein: CASSLALGPATNEKLFF
CDR3 DNA: TGCGCCAGCAGCTTGGCCTTGGGGCCTGCAACTAATGAAAAACTGTTTTTT

CDR3 length: 15
clone size: -
D gene: TRBD1
J gene: TRBJ1-5
V gene: TRBV4-1
CDR3 protein: CASSQGQGEYQPQHF
CDR3 DNA: TGCGCCAGCAGCCAAGGACAGGGGGAGTATCAGCCCCAGCATTTT

CDR3 length: 15
clone size: -
D gene: TRBD1
J gene: TRBJ1-4
V gene: TRBV6-5
CDR3 protein: CASRTRQGPNEKLFF
CDR3 DNA: TGTGCCAGCAGGACCAGACAGGGGCCAAATGAAAAACTGTTTTTT

CDR3 length: 15
clone size: -
D gene: -
J gene: TRBJ2-5
V gene: TRBV10-3
CDR3 protein: CAISDFGQAKETQYF
CDR3 DNA: TGTGCCATCAGTGATTTTGGCCAGGCGAAAGAGACCCAGTACTTC

CDR3 length: 15
clone size: -
D gene: TRBD1
J gene: TRBJ2-2
V gene: TRBV6-5
CDR3 protein: CASSRQTGGTGELFF
CDR3 DNA: TGTGCCAGCAGCCGCCAGACAGGGGGAACCGGGGAGCTGTTTTTT

CDR3 length: 14
clone size: once
D gene: TRBD1
J gene: TRBJ1-1
V gene: TRBV18
CDR3 protein: CASTRDRENTEAFF
CDR3 DNA: TGTGCCAGCACCCGGGACAGAGAGAACACTGAAGCTTTCTTT

CDR3 length: 19
clone size: -
D gene: TRBD1
J gene: TRBJ1-3
V gene: TRBV2
CDR3 protein: CASIYGQGARIRHGNTIYF
CDR3 DNA: TGTGCCAGCATTTACGGACAGGGCGCCCGGATTCGACATGGAAACACCATATATTTT